The next 21 T cell receptor beta chains were all read from a single sample in a study of vaccination and CD4 T cells after COVID-19. The antigens for these receptors are not known. The treatment is: approximately 11-day PBMC culture with coronavirus spike peptide pools or control peptides (ViraFEST assay). With the Oncomine TCR Beta short-read assay, DNA from cultured CD4+ T cells was sequenced. TCRdb recomputed calls from the PCR reads with MiXCR, one row per CDR3 protein. The sample has 15,000 to 20,000 distinct CDR3 sequences; 72% are singletons. Sample: CD4+ T cells from blood, cultured in vitro. Receptors were obtained from a human donor who had recovered from COVID-19.

The chain links TRBV6-2 or TRBV6-3 to TRBJ2-1; 9 nucleotides align to TRBD1. The CDR3 contains 14 residues. The germline CDR1 and CDR2 sequences are MNHEY and SVGEGT. After removal of 8 bases from V and 5 bases from J, the junction contained 7 bases not matched to a gene. In DNA, the CDR3 is TGTGCCAGCGACCGGGACAGGGTGGACAATGAGCAGTTCTTC. Residues: CASDRDRVDNEQFF.

J is TRBJ2-5 and V is TRBV6-5; maybe TRBD2 (6 bases). The CDR3 length is 17 residues. The germline V and J ends were trimmed by 3 bases and 5 bases, with 22 bases remaining between them. Per the germline V gene, CDR1 is MNHEY and CDR2 is SVGAGI. The CDR3 protein is CASSYRSGVGRWETQYF. Here the CDR3 DNA reads TGTGCCAGCAGTTATCGTAGCGGAGTTGGCCGTTGGGAGACCCAGTACTTC.

The chain has TRBV28 and TRBJ1-5; TRBD1 aligns across 8 bases. The CDR3 length is 14 residues. Germline assignment: CDR1 MDHEN and CDR2 SYDVKM. With 6 bases clipped from V and 3 bases from J, the junction kept 4 bases outside the gene matches. CDR3 sequence reads: CASRTGVLNQPQHF. The CDR3, as DNA: TGTGCCAGCAGGACAGGGGTCCTCAATCAGCCCCAGCATTTT.

The sample holds one count of this clonotype. V is TRBV28 and J is TRBJ2-5, with TRBD1 identical over 10 bases. The CDR3 is made up of 14 amino acids. V trimming: 8 bases; J trimming: 5 bases; junction bases outside the gene matches: 8. CDR1 and CDR2 from the germline V gene are MDHEN and SYDVKM. The CDR3 sequence is CASRRDRGPETQYF. As DNA, the CDR3 is TGTGCCAGCCGCCGGGACAGGGGACCTGAGACCCAGTACTTC.

The rearrangement uses TRBV28 and TRBJ2-1, with 10 bases identical to TRBD2. The length of the CDR3 is 17 residues. CDR1 is MDHEN, CDR2 SYDVKM, per germline. V gave up 4 bases and J gave up 7 bases; unmatched junction bases: 13. The CDR3 DNA sequence: TGTGCCAGCAGTTCCGGGGGCGCTAGCGGGAGTGGTAATGAGCAGTTCTTC. Encoded protein: CASSSGGASGSGNEQFF.

The CDR3 protein is CASSLASVAGQETQYF. Here the CDR3 DNA reads TGTGCCAGCAGCTTAGCGAGCGTCGCAGGGCAAGAGACCCAGTACTTC. The V call is TRBV7-9, the J call TRBJ2-5, with a possible D match to TRBD1 (5 bases). Germline V CDR1 and CDR2: SEHNR, FQNEAQ (reference sequence). This CDR3 is 16 amino acids long. Trimming left V 0 bases short and J 2 bases short, with 13 bases between.

V and J are TRBV27 and TRBJ1-1; D is perhaps TRBD1 (5 bases). Trimming took off 2 bases at V and 7 bases at J, with 11 bases between the two ends. This CDR3 comprises 13 residues. Looked up from germline, CDR1 is MNHEY and CDR2 is SMNVEV (reference sequence). The CDR3 DNA sequence: TGTGCCAGCAGTTTAAACCGACAGTTTGAAGCTTTCTTT. Residues: CASSLNRQFEAFF.

This chain connects TRBV25-1 to TRBJ2-2; D possibly corresponds to TRBD2 (5 bases). This CDR3 is 15 amino acids long. Germline CDR1 and CDR2: MGHDK and SYGVNS. The V end lost 1 base, the J end lost 2 bases, and 8 bases lay between the germline ends. Here the CDR3 reads CASSELTGNTGELFF. CDR3 DNA sequence: TGTGCCAGCAGTGAATTAACGGGAAACACCGGGGAGCTGTTTTTT.

This clonotype was detected once. V is TRBV20-1 and J is TRBJ1-5; no clear D gene. There are 16 residues in the CDR3. Germline assignment: CDR1 DFQATT and CDR2 SNEGSKA (reference sequence). Trimming stripped 2 bases from V and 0 bases from J, with 14 bases between. CDR3 sequence (DNA): TGCAGTGCTAGACCCCCGGGAGGATATAGCAATCAGCCCCAGCATTTT. Translating gives CSARPPGGYSNQPQHF.

Comments on this clonotype: A read error may account for a junction end that differs from germline. The chain uses TRBV10-3 and TRBJ1-2; no clear D. CDR1 ENHRY and CDR2 SYGVKD come from the germline V gene. CDR3 length equals 14 residues. CDR3 in DNA: TGTGCCATCAGCGAGTCAAACCCTAACTATGGCTACACCTTC. Translated: CAISESNPNYGYTF.

The chain recombines TRBV6-9 with TRBJ1-6; D might be TRBD1 (6 bases). V was trimmed by 7 bases and J by 2 bases, leaving 27 bases between them. CDR3 length equals 20 residues. Looked up from germline, CDR1 is MNHGY and CDR2 is SVAAGI. The CDR3 DNA follows: TGTGCCAGCACCCACCCAGGGCAGGGGATCGAGGTCGCCTATAATTCACCCCTCCACTTT. This gives the protein CASTHPGQGIEVAYNSPLHF.

This clonotype has a handful of counts. The chain is built from TRBV7-9 and TRBJ2-2; the D gene is possibly TRBD2 (5 bases). The CDR3 length is 14 residues. The germline CDR1 and CDR2 sequences are SEHNR and FQNEAQ (reference sequence). Trimming left V 5 bases short and J 4 bases short, with 11 bases between. CDR3 sequence reads: CASSQTSATGELFF. DNA of the CDR3: TGTGCCAGCAGCCAAACTAGTGCCACCGGGGAGCTGTTTTTT.

This clonotype occurred a few times. The V call is TRBV20-1, the J call TRBJ1-5; a weak D match, TRBD1 (6 bases). Germline V gene sequence: CDR1 DFQATT, CDR2 SNEGSKA (reference sequence). CDR3 length: 12 residues. CDR3 region: CRVGGAGQPQHF. The DNA for the CDR3 is TGCAGGGTCGGGGGCGCGGGTCAGCCCCAGCATTTT.

The chain has TRBV20-1 and TRBJ1-6, with D perhaps matching TRBD1 (6 bases). CDR1 is DFQATT, CDR2 SNEGSKA, per germline (reference sequence). Trimming took off 4 bases at V and 0 bases at J, with 16 bases between the two ends. The CDR3 is made up of 17 amino acids. CDR3 DNA: TGCAGTGCTAAATCGGGACATTTGAGCTCCTATAATTCACCCCTCCACTTT. Protein sequence: CSAKSGHLSSYNSPLHF.

The genes are TRBV7-2 and TRBJ1-1, with D perhaps TRBD1 (5 bases). V was shortened by 1 base and J by 0 bases, with 12 bases between the two germline ends. Germline lookup yields CDR1 SGHTA and CDR2 FQGNSA. CDR3 length: 16 residues. In DNA, the CDR3 is TGTGCCAGCAGCTTAGAATGGGGGAGGGTGAACACTGAAGCTTTCTTT. This encodes CASSLEWGRVNTEAFF.

As DNA, the CDR3 is TGCAGTGCTAGAGATGGTTACAGCCACCAAGAGACCCAGTACTTC. This gives the protein CSARDGYSHQETQYF. The chain uses TRBV20-1 and TRBJ2-5; no clear D. Germline CDR1 reads DFQATT; CDR2 reads SNEGSKA (reference sequence). Trimming shortened V by 0 bases and J by 0 bases, and 11 bases separated the two germline ends. The CDR3 has 15 residues.

The chain links TRBV20-1 to TRBJ2-3; TRBD1 matches at 7 bases. Germline V gene sequence: CDR1 DFQATT, CDR2 SNEGSKA (reference sequence). The CDR3 is 14 residues long. J lost 1 base, V lost 4 bases, and 5 bases had no gene match. The DNA of the CDR3 is TGCAGTGCTACAACAGGGGCGCGCACAGATACGCAGTATTTT. Its translation is CSATTGARTDTQYF.

This clonotype was counted once. This chain connects TRBV4-2 to TRBJ2-2; possible D gene TRBD2, 6 bases. Looked up from germline, CDR1 is LGHNA and CDR2 is YNFKEQ. Trimming took off 7 bases at V and 3 bases at J, with 12 bases between the two ends. The CDR3 length is 14 residues. CDR3 nucleotide sequence: TGTGCCAGCATCGGCGGGGTAGACACCGGGGAGCTGTTTTTT. Amino acid sequence: CASIGGVDTGELFF.

The V call is TRBV7-2, the J call TRBJ1-6, with D perhaps TRBD1 (5 bases). Trimming pared 0 bases from V and 6 bases from J, leaving 12 bases between. Germline loops: CDR1 SGHTA, CDR2 FQGNSA. CDR3 length equals 16 residues. This CDR3 is CASSLAVGVRNSPLHF. CDR3 bases: TGTGCCAGCAGCTTAGCGGTGGGGGTTCGTAATTCACCCCTCCACTTT.

J is TRBJ2-5 and V is TRBV20-1; 10 bases line up with TRBD1. The CDR3 runs to 12 residues. V lost 8 bases and J lost 4; bases outside the gene matches: 4. Germline V lookup: CDR1 DFQATT, CDR2 SNEGSKA (reference sequence). DNA of the CDR3: TGCAGTTGGGACAGGGGTTCAGAGACCCAGTACTTC. Its translation: CSWDRGSETQYF.

This chain joins TRBV2 and TRBJ2-7, with TRBD2 identical over 8 bases. The V gene end was trimmed by 4 bases and the J gene end by 6 bases; junction bases not matched to a gene: 8. Germline loops: CDR1 SNHLY, CDR2 FYNNEI. The CDR3 is made up of 14 amino acids. The CDR3 here is CASSVAGRASEQYF. The CDR3 DNA is TGTGCCAGCAGTGTAGCGGGGAGGGCGAGCGAGCAGTACTTC.